These 3 T cell receptor beta chains came from one sample sequenced in a study of siplizumab effects on memory and regulatory T cells. Some clones are missing from TCRdb's copy, which holds only in-frame ones; the method was immunoSEQ multiplex PCR. This table has tens of thousands of clones, about 89% appearing once. The source material was CD8+ T cells sorted from blood. These TCRs come from a human donor in good health.

This clone appeared a single time. The V and J genes are TRBV9 and TRBJ2-1, with 8 nucleotides matching TRBD1. V gave up 3 bases and J gave up 2 bases; unmatched junction bases: 4. The CDR3 totals 15 residues. Germline values: CDR1 SGDLS, CDR2 YYNGEE. Here the CDR3 reads CASSARQGPYNEQFF. CDR3 coding DNA: TGTGCCAGCAGCGCCCGACAGGGGCCCTACAATGAGCAGTTCTTC.

The CDR3 sequence: CASTGGANTEAFF. CDR3 coding DNA: TGTGCCAGTACGGGGGGCGCGAACACTGAAGCTTTCTTT. The rearrangement links TRBV19 to TRBJ1-1, with D possibly being TRBD1 (6 bases). V lost 7 bases, J lost 1 base, and 10 bases lay in between. The CDR3 extends over 13 amino acids. The germline V gene encodes CDR1 LNHDA and CDR2 SQIVND (reference sequence).

The rearrangement uses TRBV7-9 and TRBJ2-7; 12 nucleotides agree with TRBD2. V was pared by 5 bases and J by 6 bases, with 17 bases of the junction left unmatched. This CDR3 is 18 amino acids long. Germline CDR1 reads SEHNR; CDR2 reads FQNEAQ (reference sequence). Written as DNA, the CDR3 is TGTGCCAGCAGCCCGCCGGCGGAGTCTACTAGCGGGGGGAGCGAGCAGTACTTC. Residues: CASSPPAESTSGGSEQYF.